This T cell receptor beta chain appears in the sequencing data of a study of cytomegalovirus exposure and HLA in healthy donors. Across the whole study: The Caucasian-associated ancestry cluster held around 81% of approximately 400 genotyped donors. Study conclusions and caveats: A later analysis linked around 17,000 TCR beta sequences to HLA alleles at 0.05 false discovery rate. Highly shared variants forming one cluster were likely a sequencing artifact.

PCR employed 60 Vbeta and 13 Jbeta primers. Some clones are missing from TCRdb's copy, which holds only in-frame ones; the method was immunoSEQ multiplex PCR. This sample has roughly 150,000 clones; about 80% occur once, and the top ten carry roughly 14%. In regard to this clone: Its cognate antigen is unknown.

At the time of sampling, donors were nominally healthy, though unrecorded immune exposures were likely. CDR3 size: 18 residues. Germline CDR1 and CDR2: SGHDN and FVKESK. V lost 5 bases and J lost 1; bases outside the gene matches: 14. The chain has TRBV14 and TRBJ1-1, with 9 bases aligning to TRBD1. The sequence was collected from a woman aged 40 to 50 in good health and CMV-seronegative. Sequences were obtained from PBMCs. The CDR3 loop reads CASSYLDRGAGKNTEAFF. DNA of the CDR3: TGTGCCAGCAGCTATCTGGACAGGGGAGCGGGAAAGAACACTGAAGCTTTCTTT.